One and the same sample provided the 8 T cell receptor beta chains below, sequenced in a study of blood T cell repertoires in COVID-19. Profiling relied on immunoSEQ multiplex PCR, and the TCRdb table lists in-frame clones only, not all of them. The sample lists about 33,000 clones; roughly nine tenths were seen once. Sequenced input: peripheral blood. These receptors were obtained from a woman older than 75 with active or convalescent COVID-19.

The chain links TRBV28 to TRBJ2-5, with 13 bases identical to TRBD2. The CDR3 is 16 residues long. V was clipped by 2 bases and J by 1 base; unmatched bases: 1. Germline loops: CDR1 MDHEN, CDR2 SYDVKM. CDR3 amino acids: CASSLGLAGVQETQYF. CDR3 bases: TGTGCCAGCAGTTTAGGACTAGCGGGGGTCCAAGAGACCCAGTACTTC.

J is TRBJ1-5 and V is TRBV7-8; 9 nucleotides match TRBD1. V lost 5 bases, J lost 0 bases, and 8 bases stayed unmatched. There are 17 residues in the CDR3. The germline V gene has CDR1 SGHVS and CDR2 FQNEAQ. The CDR3 is CASSTGQGPNSNQPQHF. CDR3 in DNA: TGTGCCAGCAGCACAGGACAGGGGCCCAATAGCAATCAGCCCCAGCATTTT.

This sequence joins TRBV11-2 and TRBJ2-5; 10 bases agree with TRBD1. The V gene's germline CDR1 is SGHAT and CDR2 FQNNGV. V trimming: 1 base; J trimming: 4 bases; junction bases outside the gene matches: 3. The CDR3 runs 15 residues. CDR3 residues: CASSLGQGARETQYF. The CDR3 region has the DNA TGTGCCAGCAGCTTAGGACAGGGGGCGCGAGAGACCCAGTACTTC.

The V and J genes are TRBV11-2 and TRBJ2-1; perhaps TRBD2 as D (5 bases). The CDR3 runs 15 residues. The germline CDR1 and CDR2 sequences are SGHAT and FQNNGV. V dropped 1 base and J dropped 3 bases, with 10 bases sitting between them. This chain's CDR3 is CASSLGFSDYNEQFF. CDR3 bases: TGTGCCAGCAGCTTAGGCTTTAGCGACTACAATGAGCAGTTCTTC.

The chain has TRBV6-2 or TRBV6-3 and TRBJ1-5; 10 nucleotides match TRBD1. This CDR3 contains 15 residues. The ends lost 0 bases at V and 6 bases at J; junction bases unmatched: 2. Germline V gene sequence: CDR1 MNHEY, CDR2 SVGEGT. The CDR3 region is CASSYSTGGTQPQHF. The CDR3, as DNA: TGTGCCAGCAGTTACTCGACAGGGGGCACTCAGCCCCAGCATTTT.

This clone turned up a few times. The chain links TRBV3-1 (or the pseudogene TRBV3-2) to TRBJ2-3, with D perhaps TRBD2 (5 bases). CDR3 size: 16 residues. Trimming removed 0 bases at V and 2 bases at J, with 12 bases between. Germline V gives CDR1 LGHDT, CDR2 YNNKEL (reference sequence). The CDR3 region is CASSQESGRYTDTQYF. In nucleotides, the CDR3 is TGTGCCAGCAGCCAAGAAAGCGGACGGTACACAGATACGCAGTATTTT.

The chain joins TRBV10-1 to TRBJ1-2; no definite D call. Deletions cut 0 bases from V and 4 bases from J, with 6 bases between. CDR3 length equals 13 residues. Germline lookup yields CDR1 WNHNN and CDR2 SYGVQD (reference sequence). As DNA, the CDR3 is TGCGCCAGCAGTGAGTCTCAGGTCTATGGCTACACCTTC. Encoded protein: CASSESQVYGYTF.

The chain couples TRBV5-1 to TRBJ1-3; D uncertain. The CDR3 spans 15 residues. V shed 0 bases and J shed 2 bases, with 9 bases lying between them. The germline V gene encodes CDR1 SGHRS and CDR2 YFSETQ. CDR3 coding DNA: TGCGCCAGCAGCTTGGGGGGTAGCGCTGGAAACACCATATATTTT. It encodes CASSLGGSAGNTIYF.